One and the same sample provided the 26 T cell receptor beta chains below, sequenced in a study of identical twins. TCRdb re-derived calls from the 5' RACE reads in MiXCR, one entry per CDR3 protein. The table has 420,000 or so distinct CDR3 sequences, under 20% seen once. Sequencing input: naive T cells sorted from blood. The origin of the receptors is a man aged 50 or older in good health.

The CDR3 spells CASSHSVEFQETQYF. The CDR3 coding sequence is TGTGCCAGCAGCCATTCAGTCGAATTCCAAGAGACCCAGTACTTC. The rearrangement uses TRBV5-4 and TRBJ2-5; no definite D call. Germline V lookup: CDR1 SGHNT, CDR2 YYREEE (reference sequence). This CDR3 region has 15 residues. V lost 4 bases, J lost 1 base, and 14 bases lay in between.

This clonotype came up a few times. The V call is TRBV7-9, the J call TRBJ2-1; 11 nucleotides agree with TRBD2. This CDR3 spans 15 amino acids. V gave up 3 bases and J gave up 6 bases; unmatched junction bases: 4. Germline CDR1 reads SEHNR; CDR2 reads FQNEAQ (reference sequence). Written as DNA, the CDR3 is TGTGCCAGCAGCTTTGAACTAGCGGGAGCCAATGAGCAGTTCTTC. Its protein product is CASSFELAGANEQFF.

V and J are TRBV7-2 and TRBJ2-3; 8 bases align to TRBD2. This CDR3 is built from 14 residues. V was clipped by 5 bases and J by 6 bases; unmatched bases: 7. Germline V lookup: CDR1 SGHTA, CDR2 FQGNSA. CDR3 in DNA: TGTGCCAGCAGCACAGGACTAGCATCCGATACGCAGTATTTT. Amino acids: CASSTGLASDTQYF. Filled out from reference TRBV7-2 and TRBJ2-3, the complete variable domain reads GAGVSQSPSNKVTEKGKDVELRCDPISGHTALYWYRQSLGQGLEFLIYFQGNSAPDKSGLPSDRFSAERTGGSVSTLTIQRTQQEDSAVYLCASSTGLASDTQYFGPGTRLTVL.

At least ten counts were recorded for this clonotype. The chain has TRBV4-1 and TRBJ2-5; D is uncertain. Germline CDR1 and CDR2: MGHRA and YSYEKL. Between the trimmed V and J ends, which lost 2 bases and 2 bases, there was a span of 12 bases. CDR3 length: 15 amino acids. The CDR3: CASSQQQGRQETQYF. CDR3 in DNA: TGCGCCAGCAGCCAACAACAAGGGCGTCAAGAGACCCAGTACTTC.

This clonotype was found a few times. Here the CDR3 DNA reads TGCGCCAGCAGCTCTCGGGACAAGAGTTACAATGAGCAGTTCTTC. This gives the protein CASSSRDKSYNEQFF. The chain recombines TRBV5-1 with TRBJ2-1; a possible D gene is TRBD1 (6 bases). This CDR3 has 15 residues. V dropped 3 bases and J dropped 4 bases, with 14 bases sitting between them. Germline V gene data show CDR1 as SGHRS and CDR2 as YFSETQ.

This clonotype was seen a handful of times. The chain recombines TRBV20-1 with TRBJ2-2; D is ambiguous. The CDR3 loop spans 13 amino acids. CDR1 and CDR2 from the germline V gene are DFQATT and SNEGSKA (reference sequence). Trimming shortened V by 1 base and J by 3 bases, and 6 bases separated the two germline ends. The CDR3, as DNA: TGCAGTGCTAGAGTATTGGACACCGGGGAGCTGTTTTTT. It codes for CSARVLDTGELFF.

This clonotype was counted many times. This rearrangement joins TRBV20-1 to TRBJ2-3; D perhaps matches TRBD2 (7 bases). This CDR3 comprises 16 residues. V lost 4 bases and J lost 2, with 19 bases in between. Germline V gene sequence: CDR1 DFQATT, CDR2 SNEGSKA (reference sequence). CDR3 loop: CSAIRRGRENTDTQYF. The CDR3 region has the DNA TGCAGTGCTATTCGCCGGGGGCGGGAGAACACAGATACGCAGTATTTT.

This clonotype was recorded a few times. The chain has TRBV4-3 and TRBJ1-1; the match to TRBD1 covers 8 bases. The CDR3 totals 16 residues. Germline CDR1 reads LGHNA; CDR2 reads YSLEER. J was trimmed by 4 bases and V by 3 bases; bases with no gene match: 10. CDR3 in DNA: TGCGCCAGCAGCCATCATTCAGGGGGCGTGGGCACTGAAGCTTTCTTT. Protein product: CASSHHSGGVGTEAFF.

This clonotype has ten or more counts. The chain recombines TRBV9 with TRBJ1-6, with TRBD1 matching over 9 bases. With V trimmed by 4 bases and J by 7 bases, 6 bases remained unmatched. CDR1 is SGDLS and CDR2 is YYNGEE in the germline V gene. There are 15 residues in the CDR3. CDR3 in amino acids: CASSPGTGWNSPLHF. As DNA, the CDR3 is TGTGCCAGCAGCCCCGGGACAGGGTGGAATTCACCCCTCCACTTT.

This clonotype was counted only a few times. J is TRBJ1-1 and V is TRBV29-1; D is possibly TRBD1 (5 bases). The V and J ends lost 7 bases and 1 base respectively, with 16 bases between them. CDR1 SQVTM and CDR2 ANQGSEA come from the germline V gene. This CDR3 spans 14 amino acids. CDR3 bases: TGCAGCGCGGGGGGGGGTACCCCGAACACTGAAGCTTTCTTT. This encodes CSAGGGTPNTEAFF.

The V call is TRBV19, the J call TRBJ1-1; weak D call: TRBD1 (6 bases). CDR1 is LNHDA and CDR2 is SQIVND in the germline V gene (reference sequence). Trimming stripped 4 bases from V and 6 bases from J, with 18 bases between. The CDR3 extends over 15 amino acids. DNA of the CDR3: TGTGCCAGTAGTACCCTAGACACAGGGACGGCTGAAGCTTTCTTT. This gives the protein CASSTLDTGTAEAFF.

The J gene is TRBJ2-1, the V gene TRBV9, with TRBD2 matching over 10 bases. J lost 4 bases, V lost 2 bases, and 9 bases had no gene match. This CDR3 comprises 17 residues. The germline gives CDR1 SGDLS, CDR2 YYNGEE. The CDR3 region is CASSVAKLAGSYNEQFF. CDR3 nucleotides: TGTGCCAGCAGCGTGGCGAAACTAGCGGGAAGTTACAATGAGCAGTTCTTC.

The rearrangement uses TRBV12-3 or TRBV12-4 and TRBJ1-3, with a possible D match to TRBD1 (5 bases). Trimming shortened V by 3 bases and J by 2 bases, and 8 bases separated the two germline ends. The CDR3 runs 14 residues. As DNA, the CDR3 is TGTGCCAGCAGTTTGGGGGTGCCTGGAAACACCATATATTTT. As protein: CASSLGVPGNTIYF.

This clonotype came up many times. The J gene is TRBJ1-2, the V gene TRBV27, with 8 bases fitting TRBD1. Germline CDR1 and CDR2: MNHEY and SMNVEV (reference sequence). The CDR3 length is 14 residues. J was trimmed by 4 bases and V by 6 bases; bases with no gene match: 7. The CDR3 nucleotides are TGTGCCAGCAGGCGGACAGGGCAAATCTATGGCTACACCTTC. Translation: CASRRTGQIYGYTF.

At least ten counts were recorded for this clonotype. The V call is TRBV7-2, the J call TRBJ2-7; possibly TRBD1 for D (6 bases). V was trimmed by 3 bases and J by 2 bases, leaving 14 bases between them. The CDR3 extends over 15 amino acids. CDR1 and CDR2 (germline): SGHTA, FQGNSA. The CDR3: CASSFRGTLPYEQYF. The CDR3 coding sequence is TGTGCCAGCAGCTTTAGGGGGACCCTCCCCTACGAGCAGTACTTC.

The chain combines TRBV5-6 with TRBJ2-3; possible D gene TRBD2, 6 bases. This CDR3 contains 16 residues. Germline V gene lookup returns CDR1 SGHDT and CDR2 YYEEEE. V lost 0 bases, J lost 11 bases, and 22 bases lay in between. Here the CDR3 DNA reads TGTGCCAGCAGCTTGGTGACGGGAGTAATGGGGAGAGTGCAGTATTTT. Translated, it gives CASSLVTGVMGRVQYF.

The chain employs TRBV7-9 and TRBJ2-3; maybe TRBD2 (5 bases). The CDR3 consists of 15 residues. The V end lost 5 bases, the J end lost 0 bases, and 12 bases lay between the germline ends. The V gene's germline CDR1 is SEHNR and CDR2 FQNEAQ (reference sequence). CDR3 protein: CASSTAWTSTDTQYF. The DNA for the CDR3 is TGTGCCAGCAGCACCGCATGGACTAGCACAGATACGCAGTATTTT.

This sequence joins TRBV7-6 and TRBJ2-1; 9 nucleotides match TRBD1. This CDR3 region has 15 residues. Germline-derived CDR1 and CDR2 are SGHVS and FNYEAQ. V trimming: 5 bases; J trimming: 8 bases; junction bases outside the gene matches: 10. In DNA form, the CDR3 reads TGTGCCAGCAGCCAAAACCGGGACAGGGAATATGAGCAGTTCTTC. Encoded protein: CASSQNRDREYEQFF.

The J gene is TRBJ1-4, the V gene TRBV20-1; D gene ambiguous. The V end lost 5 bases, the J end lost 3 bases, and 13 bases lay between the germline ends. There are 14 residues in the CDR3. Germline-derived CDR1 and CDR2 are DFQATT and SNEGSKA (reference sequence). In DNA, the CDR3 is TGCAGTGCTGTTAGGACGGCAGCTAATGAAAAACTGTTTTTT. This sequence encodes CSAVRTAANEKLFF.

The J gene is TRBJ2-5, the V gene TRBV4-3; D might be TRBD1 (5 bases). Per germline, CDR1 LGHNA and CDR2 YSLEER. V was cut by 1 base and J by 4 bases, with 13 bases left in between. The CDR3 runs to 15 residues. CDR3: CASSQGPQGRETQYF. CDR3 sequence (DNA): TGCGCCAGCAGCCAAGGTCCCCAGGGCCGAGAGACCCAGTACTTC.

V gene TRBV2 combines with J gene TRBJ2-1; TRBD1 matches 8 bases. This CDR3 comprises 15 residues. With V trimmed by 3 bases and J by 6 bases, 7 bases remained unmatched. Germline values: CDR1 SNHLY, CDR2 FYNNEI. For the CDR3, the DNA is TGTGCCAGCAGTGAGGGCAGGGGGCCTGCCAATGAGCAGTTCTTC. Its protein is CASSEGRGPANEQFF.

This clonotype was counted many times. The CDR3 DNA reads TGTGCCAGCAGCACGCAGGAGCTCGGGGTCACCGGGGAGCTGTTTTTT. The encoded protein is CASSTQELGVTGELFF. The chain links TRBV9 to TRBJ2-2, with D possibly matching TRBD2 (5 bases). Germline V lookup: CDR1 SGDLS, CDR2 YYNGEE. The CDR3 length is 16 residues. Trimming took off 4 bases at V and 4 bases at J, with 17 bases between the two ends.

This clonotype was recorded many times. The chain employs TRBV6-2 or TRBV6-3 and TRBJ1-1, with 9 bases fitting TRBD1. The V gene's germline CDR1 is MNHEY and CDR2 SVGEGT. This CDR3 is built from 17 residues. V dropped 5 bases and J dropped 3; count of bases not matched to a gene: 13. CDR3 nucleotide sequence: TGTGCCAGCAGTATACGTCGGACAGGGGAGTGGCACACTGAAGCTTTCTTT. Protein sequence: CASSIRRTGEWHTEAFF.

This clonotype was observed a few times. The chain combines TRBV5-1 with TRBJ2-1, with D possibly matching TRBD1 (6 bases). Germline V gives CDR1 SGHRS, CDR2 YFSETQ. The CDR3 has 16 residues. The V end lost 0 bases, the J end lost 0 bases, and 10 bases lay between the germline ends. The CDR3 protein is CASSLGTGNSYNEQFF. Here the CDR3 DNA reads TGCGCCAGCAGCTTGGGCACAGGGAACTCCTACAATGAGCAGTTCTTC.

CDR3 nucleotides: TGTGCCAGCAGCTTGGGACTAGCGGGATATCTCACAGATACGCAGTATTTT. Encoded protein: CASSLGLAGYLTDTQYF. The chain carries TRBV5-6 and TRBJ2-3; 11 nucleotides match TRBD2. The CDR3 is made up of 17 amino acids. Germline assignment: CDR1 SGHDT and CDR2 YYEEEE. Germline trimming cut 0 bases from V and 2 bases from J; bases unmatched to any gene: 5.

The CDR3 loop reads CSAPGNTEAFF. The CDR3, as DNA: TGCAGTGCCCCAGGAAACACTGAAGCTTTCTTT. The chain uses TRBV20-1 and TRBJ1-1; the D is unclear. Trimming took 6 bases from V and 2 from J, leaving 7 bases between them. CDR1 and CDR2 from the germline V gene are DFQATT and SNEGSKA (reference sequence). The CDR3 consists of 11 residues.